The clone carrying this T cell receptor beta chain was detected only a few times. Its antigen is not known. Germline CDR1 KGHSH, CDR2 LQKENI. The J segment lost 0 bases and the V segment lost 2 bases, leaving 9 bases of the junction unmatched. The CDR3 length is 18 residues. Relying on iRepertoire HTBI primers and Arm-PCR of CDR3 regions, the team built TCR beta libraries. MiXCR was run by TCRdb on the multiplex PCR reads, yielding one entry per CDR3 protein. The sample has about 440,000 distinct CDR3 sequences; roughly 17% are singletons. The time point is: newly diagnosed GD, antithyroid drugs for less than 3 months. RNA extracted from PBMCs served as the sequencing template. This entry comes from a study of regulatory T cells in long-lasting Graves disease. Broader study findings: TRBV28, TRBJ1-2 and TRBJ2-5 emerged as the favored segments in persistent disease.

This sample also appeared in a second study, on T cells in Graves' hyperthyroidism and ophthalmopathy.

This chain joins TRBV18 and TRBJ2-2; TRBD2 matches at 7 bases. Sequenced material: peripheral blood mononuclear cells (PBMCs), taken at new diagnosis, from a patient treated with antithyroid drugs. The clonotype was recovered from a woman between 18 and 30 years old with Graves disease. Here the CDR3 reads CASSPRRTSATNTGELFF. The CDR3, as DNA: TGTGCCAGCTCACCAAGGCGGACTAGTGCGACGAACACCGGGGAGCTGTTTTTT.